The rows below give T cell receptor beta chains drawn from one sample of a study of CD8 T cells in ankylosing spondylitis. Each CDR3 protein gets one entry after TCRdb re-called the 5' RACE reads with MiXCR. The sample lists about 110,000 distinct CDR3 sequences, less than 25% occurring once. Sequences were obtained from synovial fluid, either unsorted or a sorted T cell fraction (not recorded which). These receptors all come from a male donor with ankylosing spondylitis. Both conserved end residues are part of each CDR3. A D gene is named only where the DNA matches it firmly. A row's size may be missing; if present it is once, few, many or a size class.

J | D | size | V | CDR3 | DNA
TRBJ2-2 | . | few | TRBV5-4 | CASSFAGVRNTGELFF | TGTGCCAGCAGTTTCGCAGGGGTCCGGAACACCGGGGAGCTGTTTTTT
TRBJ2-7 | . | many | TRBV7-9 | CAGSRGGEQYF | TGTGCCGGCAGCAGAGGGGGCGAGCAGTACTTC
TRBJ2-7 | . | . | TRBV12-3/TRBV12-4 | CASRGDSYEQYF | TGTGCCTCAAGGGGTGATTCCTACGAGCAGTACTTC
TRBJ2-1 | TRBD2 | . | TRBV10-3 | CATPGTKRFF | TGTGCCACACCCGGGACTAAAAGGTTCTTC
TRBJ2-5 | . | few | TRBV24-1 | CATSDLQAHGGETQYF | TGTGCCACCAGTGATTTGCAGGCCCACGGGGGAGAGACCCAGTACTTC
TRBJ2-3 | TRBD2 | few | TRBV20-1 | CSAFPASGSGTDTQYF | TGCAGTGCCTTCCCCGCTAGCGGGTCAGGCACAGATACGCAGTATTTT
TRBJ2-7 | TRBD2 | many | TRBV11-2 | CASSLGPGLIYEQYF | TGTGCCAGCAGCTTAGGTCCGGGACTAATATACGAGCAGTACTTC
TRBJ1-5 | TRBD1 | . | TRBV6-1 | CASRATGLYSNQPQHF | TGTGCCAGCAGGGCGACAGGGCTCTATAGCAATCAGCCCCAGCATTTT
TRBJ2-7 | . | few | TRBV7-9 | CASSLVSLGRAYEQYF | TGTGCCAGCAGCTTAGTCAGTTTAGGCAGAGCCTACGAGCAGTACTTC
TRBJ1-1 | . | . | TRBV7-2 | CASSLVLASAEAFF | TGTGCCAGCAGCTTAGTATTGGCGTCCGCTGAAGCTTTCTTT
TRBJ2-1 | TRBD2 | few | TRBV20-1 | CSAPGASGRNYNEQFF | TGCAGTGCTCCAGGGGCTAGCGGGAGGAATTACAATGAGCAGTTCTTC
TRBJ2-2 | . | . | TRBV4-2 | CASSQTTGAIGELFF | TGTGCCAGCAGCCAAACGACAGGTGCGATCGGGGAGCTGTTTTTT
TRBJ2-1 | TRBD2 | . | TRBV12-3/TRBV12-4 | CASCPPIPGTSGRPDQFF | TGTGCCAGCTGCCCTCCGATCCCCGGGACTAGCGGGAGGCCAGACCAGTTCTTC
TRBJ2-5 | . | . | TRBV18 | CASSPSPEETQYF | TGTGCCAGCTCACCATCCCCCGAAGAGACCCAGTACTTC
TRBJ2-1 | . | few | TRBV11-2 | CASRPGDTYNEQFF | TGTGCCAGCAGACCCGGGGACACATACAATGAGCAGTTCTTC
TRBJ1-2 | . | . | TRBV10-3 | CAISESTAYYGYTF | TGTGCCATCAGTGAGTCGACGGCCTACTATGGCTACACCTTC
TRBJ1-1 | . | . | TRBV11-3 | CASSPTGTNTEAFF | TGTGCCAGCAGTCCCACGGGGACGAACACTGAAGCTTTCTTT
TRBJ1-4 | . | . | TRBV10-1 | CASSESNPEKLFF | TGCGCCAGCAGTGAGTCGAATCCCGAAAAACTGTTTTTT
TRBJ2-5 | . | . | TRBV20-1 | CSARSLAETQYF | TGCAGTGCTAGATCCTTAGCGGAGACCCAGTACTTC
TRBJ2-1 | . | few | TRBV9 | CASSEEGGTYNEQFF | TGTGCCAGCAGCGAAGAGGGGGGAACTTACAATGAGCAGTTCTTC
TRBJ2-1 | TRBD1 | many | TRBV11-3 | CASSLDHTGALEFF | TGTGCCAGCAGCTTAGATCACACAGGGGCCTTGGAGTTCTTC
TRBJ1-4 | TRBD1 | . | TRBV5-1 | CASSQGQGREKLFF | TGCGCCAGCAGCCAAGGACAGGGTAGGGAAAAACTGTTTTTT
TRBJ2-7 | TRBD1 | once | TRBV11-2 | CASSHGTGTGGIDEQYF | TGTGCCAGCAGCCACGGAACCGGGACAGGGGGCATTGACGAGCAGTACTTC
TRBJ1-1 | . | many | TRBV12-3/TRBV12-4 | CASSSSGKGLVNTEAFF | TGTGCCAGCAGTTCCTCAGGGAAGGGCCTTGTGAACACTGAAGCTTTCTTT
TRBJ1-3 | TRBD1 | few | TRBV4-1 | CASSPRQGSGNTIYF | TGCGCCAGCAGCCCACGACAGGGCTCTGGAAACACCATATATTTT
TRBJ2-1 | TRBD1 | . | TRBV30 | CAWSRGHEQFF | TGTGCCTGGAGTAGGGGGCATGAGCAGTTCTTC
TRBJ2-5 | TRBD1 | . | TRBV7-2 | CASSPNRGGNVKTQYF | TGTGCCAGCAGCCCCAACAGGGGCGGCAATGTAAAGACCCAGTACTTC
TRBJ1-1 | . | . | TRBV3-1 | CASSLGGVLRQNTEAFF | TGTGCCAGCAGCCTTGGTGGAGTCCTCAGGCAAAACACTGAAGCTTTCTTT
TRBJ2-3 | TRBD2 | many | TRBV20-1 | CSAISGRAGDTQYF | TGCAGTGCGATTAGCGGGAGGGCCGGAGATACGCAGTATTTT
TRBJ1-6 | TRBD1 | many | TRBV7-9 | CASSPGDRENSPLHF | TGTGCCAGCAGCCCAGGGGACAGGGAAAATTCACCCCTCCACTTT
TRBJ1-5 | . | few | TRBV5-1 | CASSLVAGIGQPQHF | TGCGCCAGCAGCTTGGTGGCAGGGATTGGTCAGCCCCAGCATTTT
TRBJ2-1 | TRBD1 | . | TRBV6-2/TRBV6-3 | CASSYRGPEQFF | TGTGCCAGCAGTTACAGGGGGCCTGAGCAGTTCTTC
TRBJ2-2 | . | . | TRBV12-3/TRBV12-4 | CASSLRVEPPGELFF | TGTGCCAGCAGTTTGAGAGTTGAGCCCCCCGGGGAGCTGTTTTTT
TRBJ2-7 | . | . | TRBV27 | CASSGITRGNEQYF | TGTGCCAGCAGTGGAATAACGAGGGGGAACGAGCAGTACTTC
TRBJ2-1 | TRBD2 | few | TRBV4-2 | CASSQEGGTSGSRSEQFF | TGTGCCAGCAGCCAAGAAGGCGGGACTAGCGGGAGTAGGAGTGAGCAGTTCTTC
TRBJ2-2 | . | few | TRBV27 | CASRTLNGELFF | TGTGCCAGCAGAACGTTAAACGGGGAGCTGTTTTTT
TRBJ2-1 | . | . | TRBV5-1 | CASSLGLASYNEQFF | TGCGCCAGCAGCTTGGGTCTAGCGAGCTACAATGAGCAGTTCTTC